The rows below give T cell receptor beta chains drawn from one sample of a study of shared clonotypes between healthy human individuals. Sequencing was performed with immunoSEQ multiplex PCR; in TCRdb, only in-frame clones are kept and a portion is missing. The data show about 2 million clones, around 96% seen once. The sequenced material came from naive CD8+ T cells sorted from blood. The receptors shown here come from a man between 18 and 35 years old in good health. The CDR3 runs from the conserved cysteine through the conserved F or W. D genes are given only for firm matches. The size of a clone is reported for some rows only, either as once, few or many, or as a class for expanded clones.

CSATLLKTSGFTDTQYF TGCAGCGCGACCTTATTGAAGACTAGCGGCTTCACAGATACGCAGTATTTT TRBV29-1 NA TRBD2 TRBJ2-3
CASSEEGASYNEQFF TGTGCCAGCAGTGAAGAGGGGGCCTCCTACAATGAGCAGTTCTTC TRBV2 NA TRBD1 TRBJ2-1
CASSPRQGVVNRGTEAFF TGCGCCAGCAGCCCTAGACAGGGGGTGGTTAATCGAGGGACTGAAGCTTTCTTT TRBV5-1 NA TRBD1 TRBJ1-1
CASSPAVTEKLFF TGTGCCAGCTCTCCGGCCGTAACGGAAAAACTGTTTTTT TRBV18 NA NA TRBJ1-4
CASSKTSGVYNEQFF TGTGCCAGCAGCAAGACTAGCGGGGTCTACAATGAGCAGTTCTTC TRBV11-2 few TRBD2 TRBJ2-1
CASSESRGAYEQYF TGTGCCAGTAGTGAGAGCAGGGGGGCCTACGAGCAGTACTTC TRBV19 NA NA TRBJ2-7
CASSLGGIYEQYF TGTGCCAGCAGCTTAGGGGGGATCTACGAGCAGTACTTC TRBV7-2 NA NA TRBJ2-7
CASSITGSPNTEAFF TGTGCCAGTAGTATAACAGGGAGCCCGAACACTGAAGCTTTCTTT TRBV19 NA NA TRBJ1-1
CASKEGGADEQFF TGTGCCAGCAAAGAGGGCGGGGCCGATGAGCAGTTCTTC TRBV14 NA NA TRBJ2-1
CASSTHPEGPEKTQYF TGTGCCAGCAGTACCCACCCGGAGGGCCCGGAGAAGACCCAGTACTTC TRBV28 NA NA TRBJ2-5
CASSLGTGAVRETQYF TGTGCCAGCAGCTTGGGGACAGGAGCTGTTCGGGAGACCCAGTACTTC TRBV5-6 once TRBD1 TRBJ2-5
CASSITSTGGLNEQYF TGTGCCAGTAGTATAACGTCGACAGGGGGCTTGAACGAGCAGTACTTC TRBV19 NA TRBD1 TRBJ2-7
CASSPGTGGLEGTEAFF TGTGCCAGCAGCCCCGGGACAGGGGGCTTGGAAGGCACTGAAGCTTTCTTT TRBV7-9 NA TRBD1 TRBJ1-1
CASSGTSWGTDTQYF TGTGCCAGCAGCGGGACTAGTTGGGGCACAGATACGCAGTATTTT TRBV7-9 few TRBD2 TRBJ2-3
CASSLAGGTDTQYF TGTGCCAGCAGCTTAGCGGGGGGGACAGATACGCAGTATTTT TRBV7-6 NA TRBD2 TRBJ2-3
CASSLVASTDTQYF TGTGCCAGCAGTTTGGTAGCGAGCACAGATACGCAGTATTTT TRBV28 NA NA TRBJ2-3
CASSDLEGENNEQFF TGTGCCAGCAGTGACTTGGAGGGAGAGAACAATGAGCAGTTCTTC TRBV6-4 NA NA TRBJ2-1
CATSRDPVGLALSYEQYF TGTGCCACCAGCAGAGATCCGGTTGGACTAGCCCTCTCCTACGAGCAGTACTTC TRBV15 NA TRBD2 TRBJ2-7
CAISEVSNTQETQYF TGTGCCATCAGTGAGGTGTCGAACACCCAAGAGACCCAGTACTTC TRBV10-3 NA NA TRBJ2-5
CASKKDGGNQPQHF TGTGCCAGCAAAAAAGACGGTGGCAATCAGCCCCAGCATTTT TRBV5-6 NA NA TRBJ1-5
CAIRGQVNYNSPLHF TGTGCCATTAGAGGACAGGTTAACTATAATTCACCCCTCCACTTT TRBV28 NA TRBD1 TRBJ1-6
CASTRRGVHEQFF TGTGCCAGCACGCGGCGGGGGGTGCATGAGCAGTTCTTC TRBV2 NA TRBD2 TRBJ2-1
CASTTGVLQSSYEQYF TGCGCCAGCACAACGGGAGTCCTACAGAGCTCCTACGAGCAGTACTTC TRBV5-1 NA NA TRBJ2-7
CASSPRGVTEAFF TGTGCCAGCTCACCAAGAGGGGTTACTGAAGCTTTCTTT TRBV18 NA NA TRBJ1-1
CASTLITGGENTEAFF TGTGCCAGCACCCTCATCACAGGGGGCGAGAACACTGAAGCTTTCTTT TRBV28 once TRBD1 TRBJ1-1
CASSLEAAPQPYYNEQFF TGTGCCAGCAGCTTGGAAGCGGCTCCTCAGCCGTACTACAATGAGCAGTTCTTC TRBV5-6 NA NA TRBJ2-1
CASSLDPSRYEQFF TGCGCCAGCAGCTTGGACCCATCCAGGTATGAGCAGTTCTTC TRBV5-1 NA NA TRBJ2-1
CAISEPLGQGRYEQYF TGTGCCATCAGTGAGCCTTTGGGACAGGGAAGATACGAGCAGTACTTC TRBV10-3 NA TRBD1 TRBJ2-7
CASNSGSYEQYF TGTGCCAGCAATAGCGGGAGTTACGAGCAGTACTTC TRBV25-1 NA TRBD2 TRBJ2-7
CASSDSDMDYGYTF TGTGCCAGCAGTGACTCGGATATGGACTATGGCTACACCTTC TRBV25-1 NA NA TRBJ1-2
CASRTGYTEAFF TGTGCCAGTCGGACAGGGTACACTGAAGCTTTCTTT TRBV19 NA TRBD1 TRBJ1-1
CASSAASSYEQYF TGTGCCAGCAGTGCCGCCAGCTCCTACGAGCAGTACTTC TRBV25-1 NA NA TRBJ2-7
CASRSGANYGYTF TGTGCCAGCAGAAGTGGAGCCAACTATGGCTACACCTTC TRBV6-5 NA NA TRBJ1-2
CSVRTSGKSSYEQYF TGCAGCGTTCGGACTAGCGGGAAGAGCTCCTACGAGCAGTACTTC TRBV29-1 NA TRBD2 TRBJ2-7
CASSQDTGIGEQFF TGCGCCAGCAGCCAAGATACGGGGATAGGTGAGCAGTTCTTC TRBV4-1 NA NA TRBJ2-1
CASSFSAVSGTGELFF TGTGCCAGCAGTTTTAGCGCGGTTTCGGGGACCGGGGAGCTGTTTTTT TRBV27 NA NA TRBJ2-2
CASSLLVADTQYF TGTGCCAGCAGCTTGTTGGTTGCAGATACGCAGTATTTT TRBV5-6 NA NA TRBJ2-3
CASSVASGGAEEQYF TGTGCCAGCAGCGTAGCCAGCGGGGGGGCAGAAGAGCAGTACTTC TRBV9 NA TRBD2 TRBJ2-7
CASSQDGLGQGYGYTF TGCGCCAGCAGCCAAGATGGGTTGGGACAGGGCTATGGCTACACCTTC TRBV4-3 NA TRBD1 TRBJ1-2
CASSPDPGFQETQYF TGTGCCAGCTCACCAGACCCGGGATTCCAAGAGACCCAGTACTTC TRBV18 NA NA TRBJ2-5
CASSLPQGDTEAFF TGTGCCAGCAGCCTACCTCAGGGCGACACTGAAGCTTTCTTT TRBV5-6 NA NA TRBJ1-1
CATSDRPLTYNEQFF TGTGCCACCTCAGACAGGCCGCTTACCTACAATGAGCAGTTCTTC TRBV19 NA NA TRBJ2-1
CASSEGTDNTEAFF TGTGCCAGCAGTGAAGGGACAGACAACACTGAAGCTTTCTTT TRBV2 NA NA TRBJ1-1
CASSSGLRSYEQYF TGTGCCAGCAGCTCGGGACTGCGCTCCTACGAGCAGTACTTC TRBV7-9 NA NA TRBJ2-7
CASSVGGNYGYTF TGTGCCAGCAGCGTCGGGGGAAACTATGGCTACACCTTC TRBV9 few NA TRBJ1-2
CASSLTRGGQYEQYF TGTGCCAGCAGTCTCACCAGGGGGGGCCAATACGAGCAGTACTTC TRBV27 once NA TRBJ2-7
CASSGSLTARYNEQFF TGCGCCAGCAGTGGTAGCCTAACAGCTCGCTACAATGAGCAGTTCTTC TRBV10-1 NA NA TRBJ2-1
CATSRAGTGDEQYF TGTGCCACCAGCAGAGCCGGGACAGGGGACGAGCAGTACTTC TRBV15 NA TRBD1 TRBJ2-7
CASNWGGEQYF TGTGCCAGCAATTGGGGGGGAGAGCAGTACTTC TRBV6-6 NA TRBD2 TRBJ2-7
CASSWGTGELFF TGTGCCAGTAGTTGGGGGACCGGGGAGCTGTTTTTT TRBV19 NA NA TRBJ2-2
CASSATIAGGPSTDTQYF TGCGCCAGCAGCGCGACTATAGCGGGAGGGCCTAGCACAGATACGCAGTATTTT TRBV10-1 NA TRBD2 TRBJ2-3
CASSFPGPPMGYTF TGTGCCAGCAGTTTCCCGGGCCCACCTATGGGCTACACCTTC TRBV28 NA NA TRBJ1-2
CASSVGIDEKLFF TGTGCCAGCAGCGTAGGGATAGATGAAAAACTGTTTTTT TRBV9 NA NA TRBJ1-4
CASSINLWGPTLQETQYF TGTGCCAGTAGTATAAATCTATGGGGACCAACCCTCCAAGAGACCCAGTACTTC TRBV19 NA NA TRBJ2-5
CASTGLAVEQYF TGTGCCAGCACCGGACTAGCGGTCGAGCAGTACTTC TRBV6-5 once TRBD2 TRBJ2-7
CASSLMAQQETQYF TGTGCCAGCAGCCTCATGGCCCAACAAGAGACCCAGTACTTC TRBV7-8 NA NA TRBJ2-5
CASSLVQSDTQYF TGTGCCAGCAGCTTAGTCCAGTCCGATACGCAGTATTTT TRBV7-3 NA NA TRBJ2-3
CASSVGGARETQYF TGTGCCAGCAGCGTAGGGGGGGCTCGGGAGACCCAGTACTTC TRBV9 NA NA TRBJ2-5